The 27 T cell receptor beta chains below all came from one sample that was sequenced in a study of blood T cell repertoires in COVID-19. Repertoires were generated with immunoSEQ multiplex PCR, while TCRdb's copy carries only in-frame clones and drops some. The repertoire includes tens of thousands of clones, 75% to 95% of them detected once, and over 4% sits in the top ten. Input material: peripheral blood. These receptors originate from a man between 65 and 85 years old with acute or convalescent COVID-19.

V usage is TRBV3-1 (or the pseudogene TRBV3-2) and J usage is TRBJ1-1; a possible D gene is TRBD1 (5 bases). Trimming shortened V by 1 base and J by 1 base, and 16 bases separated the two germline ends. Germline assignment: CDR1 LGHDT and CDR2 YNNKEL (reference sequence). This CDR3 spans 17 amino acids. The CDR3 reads CASSQGFGTGANTEAFF. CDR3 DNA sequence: TGTGCCAGCAGCCAAGGTTTTGGTACAGGAGCGAACACTGAAGCTTTCTTT.

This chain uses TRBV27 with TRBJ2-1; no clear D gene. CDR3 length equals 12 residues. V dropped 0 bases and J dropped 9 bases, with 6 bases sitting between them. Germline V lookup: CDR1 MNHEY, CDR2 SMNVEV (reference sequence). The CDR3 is CASSLSNGEQFF. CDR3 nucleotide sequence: TGTGCCAGCAGTTTATCGAACGGTGAGCAGTTCTTC.

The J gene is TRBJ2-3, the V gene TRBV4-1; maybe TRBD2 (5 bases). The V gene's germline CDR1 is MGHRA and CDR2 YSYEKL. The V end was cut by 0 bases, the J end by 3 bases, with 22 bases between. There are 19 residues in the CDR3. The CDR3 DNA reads TGCGCCAGCAGCCAAGATCTTTCGAGGGAATTGGCTTTTACAGATACGCAGTATTTT. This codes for CASSQDLSRELAFTDTQYF.

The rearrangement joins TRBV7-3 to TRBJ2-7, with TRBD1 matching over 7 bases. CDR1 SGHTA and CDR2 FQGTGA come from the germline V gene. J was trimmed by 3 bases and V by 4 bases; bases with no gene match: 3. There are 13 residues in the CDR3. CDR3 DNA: TGTGCCAGCAGCTCATACAGGGGCTACGAGCAGTACTTC. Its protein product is CASSSYRGYEQYF.

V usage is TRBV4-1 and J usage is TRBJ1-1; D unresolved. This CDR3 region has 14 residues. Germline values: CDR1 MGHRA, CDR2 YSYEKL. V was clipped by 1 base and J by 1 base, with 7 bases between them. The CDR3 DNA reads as TGCGCCAGCAGCCAAGTAACAGCGAACACTGAAGCTTTCTTT. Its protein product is CASSQVTANTEAFF.

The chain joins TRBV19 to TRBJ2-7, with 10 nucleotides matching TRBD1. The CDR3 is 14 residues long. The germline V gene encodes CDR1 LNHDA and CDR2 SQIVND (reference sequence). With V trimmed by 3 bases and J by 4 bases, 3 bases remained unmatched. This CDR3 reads CASSMGQGSYEQYF. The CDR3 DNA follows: TGTGCCAGTAGTATGGGACAGGGGTCATACGAGCAGTACTTC.

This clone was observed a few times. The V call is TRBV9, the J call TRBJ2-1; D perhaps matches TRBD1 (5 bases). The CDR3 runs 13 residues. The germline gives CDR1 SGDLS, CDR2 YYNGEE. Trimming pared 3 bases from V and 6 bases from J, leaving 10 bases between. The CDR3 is CASSGPQGNEQFF. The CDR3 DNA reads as TGTGCCAGCAGCGGGCCCCAGGGCAATGAGCAGTTCTTC.

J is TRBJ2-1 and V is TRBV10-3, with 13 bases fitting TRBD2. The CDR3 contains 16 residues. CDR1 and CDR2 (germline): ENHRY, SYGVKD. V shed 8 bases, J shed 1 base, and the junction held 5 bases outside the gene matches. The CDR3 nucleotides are TGTGCCATCTCTCGGACTAGCGGGGGATCCTACAATGAGCAGTTCTTC. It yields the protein CAISRTSGGSYNEQFF.

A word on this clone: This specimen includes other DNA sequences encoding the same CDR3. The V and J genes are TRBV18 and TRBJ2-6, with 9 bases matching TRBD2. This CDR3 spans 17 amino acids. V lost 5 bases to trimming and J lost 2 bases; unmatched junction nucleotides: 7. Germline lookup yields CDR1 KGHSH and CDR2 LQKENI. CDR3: CASSSGRGGPGANVLTF. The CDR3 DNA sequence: TGTGCCAGCTCATCAGGGCGGGGGGGCCCTGGGGCCAACGTCCTGACTTTC.

The chain's CDR3 is CASSIGQGTNYGYTF. The CDR3 DNA reads TGTGCCAGTAGTATCGGACAGGGGACTAACTATGGCTACACCTTC. The chain links TRBV19 to TRBJ1-2; 9 nucleotides line up with TRBD1. Trimming cost V 3 bases and J 0 bases; bases outside gene matches: 2. Germline CDR1 reads LNHDA; CDR2 reads SQIVND (reference sequence). The CDR3 runs to 15 residues.

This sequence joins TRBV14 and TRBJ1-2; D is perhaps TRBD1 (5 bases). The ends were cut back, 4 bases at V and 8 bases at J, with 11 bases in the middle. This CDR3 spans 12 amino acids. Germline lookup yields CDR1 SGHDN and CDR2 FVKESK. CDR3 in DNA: TGTGCCAGCAGCCCAGGGTCATGGGGCTACACCTTC. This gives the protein CASSPGSWGYTF. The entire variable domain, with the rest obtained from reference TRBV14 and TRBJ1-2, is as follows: EAGVTQFPSHSVIEKGQTVTLRCDPISGHDNLYWYRRVMGKEIKFLLHFVKESKQDESGMPNNRFLAERTGGTYSTLKVQPAELEDSGVYFCASSPGSWGYTFGSGTRLTVV.

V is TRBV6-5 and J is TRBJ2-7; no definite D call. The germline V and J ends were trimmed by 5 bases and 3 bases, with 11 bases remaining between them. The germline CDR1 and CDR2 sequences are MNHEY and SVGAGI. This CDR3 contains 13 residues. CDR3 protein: CASSPGSIYEQYF. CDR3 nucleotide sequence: TGTGCCAGCAGTCCCGGGTCCATCTACGAGCAGTACTTC.

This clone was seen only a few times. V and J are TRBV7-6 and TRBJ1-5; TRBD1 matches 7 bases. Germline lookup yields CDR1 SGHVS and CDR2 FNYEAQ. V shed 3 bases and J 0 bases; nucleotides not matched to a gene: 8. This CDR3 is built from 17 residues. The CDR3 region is CASSLDLGTVSNQPQHF. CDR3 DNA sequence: TGTGCCAGCAGCTTGGATCTCGGGACAGTTAGCAATCAGCCCCAGCATTTT.

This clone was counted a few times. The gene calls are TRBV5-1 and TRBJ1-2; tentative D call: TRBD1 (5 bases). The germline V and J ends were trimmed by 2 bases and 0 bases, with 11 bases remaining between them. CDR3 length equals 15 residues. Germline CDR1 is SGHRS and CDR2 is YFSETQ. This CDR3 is CASSFTGAANYGYTF. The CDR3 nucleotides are TGCGCCAGCAGCTTTACAGGTGCAGCTAACTATGGCTACACCTTC.

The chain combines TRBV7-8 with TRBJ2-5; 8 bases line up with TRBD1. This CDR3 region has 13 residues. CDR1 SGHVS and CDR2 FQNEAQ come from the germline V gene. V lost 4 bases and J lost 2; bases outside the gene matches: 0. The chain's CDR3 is CASSWDRQETQYF. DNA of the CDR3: TGTGCCAGCAGCTGGGACAGGCAAGAGACCCAGTACTTC.

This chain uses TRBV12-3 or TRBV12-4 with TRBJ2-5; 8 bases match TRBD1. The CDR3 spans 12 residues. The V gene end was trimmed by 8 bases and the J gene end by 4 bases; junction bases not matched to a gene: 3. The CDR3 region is CASLGQGETQYF. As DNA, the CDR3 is TGTGCCAGCCTTGGACAGGGAGAGACCCAGTACTTC.

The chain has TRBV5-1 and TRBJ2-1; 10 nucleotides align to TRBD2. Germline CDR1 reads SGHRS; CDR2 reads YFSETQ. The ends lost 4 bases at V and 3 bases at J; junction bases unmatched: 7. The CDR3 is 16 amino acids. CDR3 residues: CASSPSLAGNYNEQFF. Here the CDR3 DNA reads TGCGCCAGCAGCCCTTCACTAGCGGGGAACTACAATGAGCAGTTCTTC.

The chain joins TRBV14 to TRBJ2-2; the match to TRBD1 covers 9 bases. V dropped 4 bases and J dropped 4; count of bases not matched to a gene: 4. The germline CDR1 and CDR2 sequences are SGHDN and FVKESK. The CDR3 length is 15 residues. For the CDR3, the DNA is TGTGCCAGCAGCCGGTGGACAGGGGTCACCGGGGAGCTGTTTTTT. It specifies CASSRWTGVTGELFF.

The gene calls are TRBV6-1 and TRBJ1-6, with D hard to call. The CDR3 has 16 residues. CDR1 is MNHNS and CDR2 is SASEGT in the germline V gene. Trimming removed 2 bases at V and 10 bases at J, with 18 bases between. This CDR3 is CASSESGSLGRSPLHF. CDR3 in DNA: TGTGCCAGCAGTGAATCCGGGAGCCTGGGGAGGTCACCCCTCCACTTT.

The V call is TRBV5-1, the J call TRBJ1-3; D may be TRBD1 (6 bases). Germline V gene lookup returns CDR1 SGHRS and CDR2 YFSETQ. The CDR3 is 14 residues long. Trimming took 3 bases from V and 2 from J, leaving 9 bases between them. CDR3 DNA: TGCGCCAGCAGCTGGACAGATGCTGGAAACACCATATATTTT. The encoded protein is CASSWTDAGNTIYF.

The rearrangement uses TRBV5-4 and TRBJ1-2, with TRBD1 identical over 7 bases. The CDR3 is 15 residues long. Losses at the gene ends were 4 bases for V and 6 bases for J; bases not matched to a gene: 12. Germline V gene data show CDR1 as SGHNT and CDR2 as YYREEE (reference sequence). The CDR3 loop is CASSPRQGGGDGYTF. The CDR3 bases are TGTGCCAGCAGCCCACGACAGGGTGGAGGGGATGGCTACACCTTC. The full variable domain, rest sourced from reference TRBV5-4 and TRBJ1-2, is ETGVTQSPTHLIKTRGQQVTLRCSSQSGHNTVSWYQQALGQGPQFIFQYYREEENGRGNFPPRFSGLQFPNYSSELNVNALELDDSALYLCASSPRQGGGDGYTFGSGTRLTVV.

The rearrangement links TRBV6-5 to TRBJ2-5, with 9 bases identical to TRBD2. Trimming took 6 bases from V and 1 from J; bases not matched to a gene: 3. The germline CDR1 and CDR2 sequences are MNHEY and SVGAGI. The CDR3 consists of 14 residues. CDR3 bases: TGTGCCAGCAGGAGCGGGGGGCCCCAAGAGACCCAGTACTTC. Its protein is CASRSGGPQETQYF.

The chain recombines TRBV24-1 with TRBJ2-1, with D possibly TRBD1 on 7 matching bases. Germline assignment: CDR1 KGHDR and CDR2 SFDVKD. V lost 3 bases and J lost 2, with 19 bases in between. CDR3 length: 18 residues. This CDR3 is CATSDPPLGGGTYNEQFF. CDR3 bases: TGTGCCACCAGTGATCCACCCCTCGGAGGGGGCACCTACAATGAGCAGTTCTTC.

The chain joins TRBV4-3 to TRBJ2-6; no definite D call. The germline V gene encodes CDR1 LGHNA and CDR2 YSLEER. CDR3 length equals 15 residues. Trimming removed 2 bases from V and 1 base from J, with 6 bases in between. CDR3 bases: TGCGCCAGCAGCCAAAGGAGATCTGGGGCCAACGTCCTGACTTTC. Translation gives CASSQRRSGANVLTF.

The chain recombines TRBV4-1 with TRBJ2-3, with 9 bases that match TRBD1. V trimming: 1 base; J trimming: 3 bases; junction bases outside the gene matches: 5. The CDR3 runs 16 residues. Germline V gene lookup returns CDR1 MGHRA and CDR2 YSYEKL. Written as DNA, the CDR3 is TGCGCCAGCAGCCAAGTATTGGGGACAGGGACAGATACGCAGTATTTT. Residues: CASSQVLGTGTDTQYF.

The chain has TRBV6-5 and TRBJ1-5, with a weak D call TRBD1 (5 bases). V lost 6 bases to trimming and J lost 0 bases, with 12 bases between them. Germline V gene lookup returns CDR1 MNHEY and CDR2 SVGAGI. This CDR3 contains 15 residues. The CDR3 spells CASSSTAYSNQPQHF. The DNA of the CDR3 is TGTGCCAGCAGCTCGACAGCTTATAGCAATCAGCCCCAGCATTTT.

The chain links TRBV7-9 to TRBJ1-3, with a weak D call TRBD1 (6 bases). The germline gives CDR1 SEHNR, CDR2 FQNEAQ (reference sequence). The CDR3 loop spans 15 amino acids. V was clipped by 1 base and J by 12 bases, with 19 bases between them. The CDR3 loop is CASSLEGLGASDIYF. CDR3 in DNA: TGTGCCAGCAGCTTAGAAGGGCTGGGGGCCAGCGACATATATTTT.